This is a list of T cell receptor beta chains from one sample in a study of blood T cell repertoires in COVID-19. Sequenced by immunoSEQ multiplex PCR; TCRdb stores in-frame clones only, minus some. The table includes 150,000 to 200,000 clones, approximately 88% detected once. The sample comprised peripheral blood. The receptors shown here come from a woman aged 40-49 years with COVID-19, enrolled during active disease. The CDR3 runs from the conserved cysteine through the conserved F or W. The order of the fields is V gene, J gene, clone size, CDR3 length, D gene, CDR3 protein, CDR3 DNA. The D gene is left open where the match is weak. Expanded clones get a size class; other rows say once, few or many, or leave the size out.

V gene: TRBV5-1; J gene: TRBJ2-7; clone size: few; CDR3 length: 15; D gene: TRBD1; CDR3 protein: CASSLQGGNSYEQYF; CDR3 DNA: TGCGCCAGCAGCTTACAGGGGGGCAACTCCTACGAGCAGTACTTC
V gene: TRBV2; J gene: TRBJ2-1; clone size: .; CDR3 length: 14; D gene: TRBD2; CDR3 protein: CASSRTGGGGEQFF; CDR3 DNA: TGTGCCAGCAGCCGCACGGGCGGGGGGGGTGAGCAGTTCTTC
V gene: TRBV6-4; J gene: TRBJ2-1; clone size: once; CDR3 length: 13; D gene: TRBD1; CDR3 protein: CASSGQGGNEQFF; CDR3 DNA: TGTGCCAGCTCGGGACAGGGGGGGAATGAGCAGTTCTTC
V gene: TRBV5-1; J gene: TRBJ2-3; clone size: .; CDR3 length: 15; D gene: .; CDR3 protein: CASSLAGVLTDTQYF; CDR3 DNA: TGCGCCAGCAGCTTGGCGGGAGTGCTCACAGATACGCAGTATTTT
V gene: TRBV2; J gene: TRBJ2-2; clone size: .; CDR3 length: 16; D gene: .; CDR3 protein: CASPNPDRRNTGELFF; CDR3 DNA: TGTGCCAGCCCTAATCCCGACAGACGGAACACCGGGGAGCTGTTTTTT
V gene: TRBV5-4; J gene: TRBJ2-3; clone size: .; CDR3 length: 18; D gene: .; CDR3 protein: CASSLDLGGPRSTDTQYF; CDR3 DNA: TGTGCCAGCAGCTTGGATCTAGGAGGGCCCCGTAGCACAGATACGCAGTATTTT
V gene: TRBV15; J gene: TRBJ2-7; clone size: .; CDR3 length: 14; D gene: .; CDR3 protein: CATSRAGAGYEQYF; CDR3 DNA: TGTGCCACCAGCAGAGCGGGAGCTGGCTACGAGCAGTACTTC
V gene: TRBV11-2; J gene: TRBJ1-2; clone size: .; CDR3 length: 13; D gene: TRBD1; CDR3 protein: CASSPTGVHGYTF; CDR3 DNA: TGTGCCAGCAGCCCGACAGGGGTGCATGGCTACACCTTC
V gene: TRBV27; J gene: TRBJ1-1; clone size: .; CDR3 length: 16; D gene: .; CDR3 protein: CASSDHLSDMNTEAFF; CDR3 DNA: TGTGCCAGCTCAGATCACTTATCCGACATGAACACTGAAGCTTTCTTT
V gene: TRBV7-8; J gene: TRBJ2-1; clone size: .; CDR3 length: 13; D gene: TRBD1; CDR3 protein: CASSSRGGQGRFF; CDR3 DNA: TGTGCCAGCAGCTCGAGGGGGGGACAGGGTCGGTTCTTC
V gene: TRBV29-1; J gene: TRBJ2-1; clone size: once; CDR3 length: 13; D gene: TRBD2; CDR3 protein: CSVEQTSGGTKFF; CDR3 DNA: TGCAGCGTTGAGCAGACTAGCGGGGGGACGAAGTTCTTC
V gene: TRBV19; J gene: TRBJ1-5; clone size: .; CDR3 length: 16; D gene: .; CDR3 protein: CASSLRLAGLNQPQHF; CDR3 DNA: TGTGCCAGTAGCCTACGTCTCGCAGGGTTAAATCAGCCCCAGCATTTT
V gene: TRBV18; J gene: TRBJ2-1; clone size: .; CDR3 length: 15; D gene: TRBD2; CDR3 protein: CASSPPLAGTQGQFF; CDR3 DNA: TGTGCCAGCTCACCACCGTTAGCGGGGACCCAAGGGCAGTTCTTC
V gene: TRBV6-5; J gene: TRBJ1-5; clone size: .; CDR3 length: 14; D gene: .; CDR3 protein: CASKAGISNQPQHF; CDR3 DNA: TGTGCCAGCAAGGCAGGGATCAGCAATCAGCCCCAGCATTTT